This TCR beta chain stems from a study of cytomegalovirus exposure and HLA in healthy donors (dated by TCRdb to about 2017). Background on the whole study: An earlier analysis of 587 of the donors reported approximately 270 Gb of sequence data and 117 million unique TCR beta sequences from some 180 million T cells. Using immunosequencing, the study profiled T cell repertoires from about 610 subjects and related those repertoires to cytomegalovirus serostatus. Among the roughly 390 genotyped donors, roughly 80% belonged to the genetic ancestry cluster associated with self-reported Caucasian donors. High-throughput TCR immunosequencing, statistical association of individual TCRs with disease status, and machine learning were combined to predict cytomegalovirus infection status. Genome-wide SNP genotypes for about 60% of the roughly 670 donors were used in a later genetic analysis, which treated that subset as a discovery cohort. A later analysis re-examined previously published TCR beta repertoires from more than 600 donors and added high-resolution HLA genotyping to investigate patterns of TCR occurrence. Rather than drawing on any new phenotypic data, the later analysis identified candidate immune exposures from TCR beta sequences and the way those sequences occurred across donors. HLA typing covered class I and class II loci at four-digit resolution. An earlier analysis of approximately 630 of the donors applied high-throughput TCR beta sequencing to assess whether each TCR beta V gene segment acted as functional or pseudogenic. Among 398 genotyped donors of the cohort, an average of roughly 240,000 unique TCR beta nucleotide sequences were sequenced per donor, about a sixth of them non-productive. Because of strong linkage in the cohort, four to six DR-DQ haplotypes were treated as single units for association and clustering. Every discovery cohort repertoire had been produced on one sequencing platform. The study was designed to test whether signatures of past pathogen exposure could be identified by cataloging public T cell receptors. The number of donors typed differed by locus, with roughly 620-640 for A, B, C, DRB1 and DQB1, roughly 520 for DQA1, over 600 for DPA1, and approximately 470 for DPB1. Donor age, sex, ethnicity and CMV serostatus were compiled alongside the repertoire data. An early release covering roughly 580 HLA-typed donors comprised approximately 290 gigabases of sequencing data and roughly 85 million unique TCR sequences. A separate validation cohort of approximately 120 different subjects was used in addition to the roughly 640-subject first cohort. What the research found in general, with its limitations: In a later analysis, the rate of TCR association differed among HLA loci, with DRB1 alleles having the most associated TCRs and HLA-C alleles having the fewest. A few of the identified cytomegalovirus-associated TCR beta chains were confirmed in vitro to be specific for cytomegalovirus antigens. Assigning TCR associations to individual alleles was difficult when HLA alleles, especially DR and DQ, strongly co-occurred. Several of the top co-occurrence clusters appeared to be linked to parvovirus B19, influenza, CMV and Epstein-Barr virus, according to a later analysis. A later analysis found that HLA-associated TCR beta chains were more clonally expanded and had lower generation probabilities than equally common non-associated chains. Across donors, most TCR sequences were observed very rarely, whereas some public TCRs were present in many individuals. Some IMGT-functional V segments, including TRBV6-2 and TRBV6-3, could not be distinguished by the 87-base-pair reads and were therefore excluded. For the cohort, immune exposure information was limited to CMV serostatus. In the study, about 150 TCR beta chains were listed as associated with cytomegalovirus. The earlier analysis of nearly 600 of the donors excluded some 16 rarely observed V segments, including chromosome 9 orphons, because counts were too low. It was suggested by the authors that the approach could potentially be generalized to other disease states and immunological phenotypes. Broadly in line with IMGT annotations, most TCR beta V segments showed up in productive rearrangements about 87% or about 30% of the time in an earlier analysis of some 590 of the donors. An association between a missense DCLRE1C variant and V-gene and J-gene trimming of TCR beta chains was found in a later genetic analysis and replicated in an independent cohort. A cluster of highly shared sequence variants was judged likely to represent a technical artifact of the sequencing pipeline. Linkage disequilibrium might explain the correlated functional status among segregating V segments, but an unknown experimental factor could not be excluded. A later analysis found that most CMV-associated TCR beta chains appeared HLA-restricted, with HLA associations seemingly driven largely by CMV exposure. Compared with the 666-donor mean, donors in an Asian-associated ancestry cluster had fewer N-insertions in productive TCRs, according to a later genetic analysis. The classifier was reported to diagnose cytomegalovirus status with high specificity and sensitivity in both the original cohort and the validation cohort. Only TCR beta chains were sequenced in this cohort, and the absence of alpha or paired-chain data limited detectable features. A further reported finding was that TCR beta sequences accurately predicted the HLA-A and HLA-B alleles for most subjects in the first cohort. Specific HLA alleles were associated with 16,951 TCR beta sequences at a false discovery rate of 0.05 in a later analysis. Because HLA typing was missing for some donors at each locus, association tests included only the typed subset. Presence/absence analyses assumed roughly uniform sequencing depth across donors, an assumption that may not hold.

From V the trimming removes 3 bases and from J it removes 4 bases, while the gene matches leave 6 bases of the junction unaccounted for. The CDR3 holds 16 amino acids from the cysteine to the phenylalanine. Just the 48-base CDR3 DNA is kept, in frame starting at base 1. CDR1 and CDR2 are drawn from the germline V gene: SGDLS, YYNGEE. Library creation used the immunoSEQ multiplex PCR assay. For the multiplex PCR, a mixture combining 60 forward primers for TCR Vbeta segments and 13 reverse primers for TCR Jbeta segments was used. The CDR3 region of rearranged TCR beta genes was amplified from genomic DNA with a multiplex PCR assay. The Illumina HiSeq System was used to sequence the amplified TCR beta libraries as 87-base-pair reads. On the study's bioinformatics: A later analysis counted approximately 74 million unique TCR beta chains across the 650 to 800 repertoires, and around 9.9 million of these chains were shared by at least two donors. Raw reads were error-corrected and collapsed into unique sequences with a nearest-neighbor algorithm that merged closely related sequences to remove PCR and sequencing errors. V, D and J gene segments were assigned by aligning CDR3 sequences to IMGT reference sequences. Each retained sequence needed at least a six-nucleotide match to both a V gene segment and a J gene segment. Rearrangements were called productive when the CDR3 lacked stop codons and stayed in frame with V and J; all others were non-productive. CDR3 was defined according to IMGT convention as the region running from the second conserved V-encoded cysteine to the conserved J-encoded phenylalanine. The earlier analysis of 500 to 600 of the donors excluded sequences that lacked an unambiguous match to a single V gene segment. An earlier analysis of 450 to 650 of the donors called V segments functional above 56.7% productive rearrangements and segregating when the between-donor standard deviation exceeded 5%. A statistical classification framework was built for diagnosing cytomegalovirus status from the catalog of TCR beta chain sequences. V and J gene assignment, in a later analysis, came from comparing TCR nucleotide sequences with IMGT/GENE-DB human TR gene sequences. A later analysis assigned CDR3 sequences and most-parsimonious VDJ recombination scenarios with the TCRdist pipeline. In a later analysis, every TCR beta chain was defined by the combination of its CDR3 amino acid sequence and its V-gene family, and reads without a unique V-gene family were dropped. In a later analysis, 500 to 650 highly shared, low-generation-probability nucleotide sequences were removed to address suspected cross-contamination and a sequencing artifact. For each public chain, a later analysis derived a clonal expansion index from normalized ranks of inferred template counts within each repertoire. Generation probabilities in a later analysis came from a VDJ recombination model fitted to out-of-frame rearrangements, and those results were checked against IGoR. Hypergeometric tests were used in a later analysis to score TCR-TCR, TCR-HLA and TCR-CMV co-occurrence, with a repertoire-size bias correction applied to the TCR pairs. A later analysis estimated false discovery rates by permuting HLA or CMV assignments 20 times. In a later analysis, co-occurring TCRs were grouped with DBSCAN, and TCRdist sequence similarity was added when clustering was performed within HLA-allele-positive subsets. Repertoires with fewer than 30,000 or more than 120,000 public chains were left out of co-occurrence clustering, as were five repertoires with anomalous nucleotide sharing. TCRdb took over this immuneACCESS table, retaining in-frame rearrangements with V and J assigned. Such tables are incomplete; in checked studies, under half of the missing clones stem from an unresolved V gene, and the remainder is unexplained. The DNA was the basis for D and trimming; V, J and clone size are from that table. For this sample the table gives about 120,000 clones, of which approximately 82% were detected only once. Around 15% of the sample belongs to the ten largest clones.

The sample holds one count of this clone. No cognate antigen has been identified for it. Base-call qualities are not available, and no considerably larger clone is one nucleotide away. The cohort comprised hundreds of healthy bone marrow donors. All cohort members were sampled while nominally healthy, although unrecorded immune exposures were likely present. The donor was CMV seropositive and belonged to the group of 250 to 300 seropositive cohort members. Each donor provided a peripheral blood sample, and peripheral blood mononuclear cells were used for TCR beta sequencing. The Qiagen DNeasy Blood Extraction Kit was used to extract genomic DNA from the blood cell samples.

This sequence originates from a man under 40 in good health and CMV-seropositive. The sequenced sample was PBMCs. This receptor chain uses TRBV9 and TRBJ2-1; TRBD2 aligns with 11 central bases. In nucleotides, the sequence is TGTGCCAGCAGCGAGAATAGCGGGGGGGGGTACAATGAGCAGTTCTTC. The translation is CASSENSGGGYNEQFF.